The 28 T cell receptor beta chains below were found in one sample sequenced in a study of cytomegalovirus exposure and HLA in healthy donors. Repertoires were generated with immunoSEQ multiplex PCR, while TCRdb's copy carries only in-frame clones and drops some. The data contain fewer than 250,000 clones, roughly 83% of them seen just once; the ten biggest clones take up roughly 1.5%. The sample consisted of PBMCs. These TCRs come from a woman aged 18-35 years in good health and CMV-seronegative.

The V call is TRBV5-1, the J call TRBJ2-2; a weak D match, TRBD1 (5 bases). With 5 bases removed from V and 3 bases from J, the gap between germline ends came to 11 bases. This CDR3 comprises 14 residues. In germline, CDR1 is SGHRS, CDR2 YFSETQ. The CDR3 is CASRISGYTGELFF. The CDR3 region has the DNA TGCGCCAGCAGAATTTCAGGGTACACCGGGGAGCTGTTTTTT.

J is TRBJ2-2 and V is TRBV14; no clear D gene. This CDR3 has 17 residues. Per germline, CDR1 SGHDN and CDR2 FVKESK. The V end lost 2 bases, the J end lost 0 bases, and 13 bases lay between the germline ends. The CDR3 reads CASSQRFGRTNTGELFF. DNA of the CDR3: TGTGCCAGCAGCCAACGGTTCGGCAGGACGAACACCGGGGAGCTGTTTTTT.

There are a few counts of this clone. The J gene is TRBJ1-6, the V gene TRBV6-4, with 7 positions matching TRBD1. Germline V CDR1 and CDR2: MRHNA, SNTAGT. The V gene end was trimmed by 8 bases and the J gene end by 10 bases; junction bases not matched to a gene: 11. This CDR3 comprises 14 residues. CDR3 bases: TGTGCCAGCGGTACAGGGGTTATTGGATCACCCCTCCACTTT. The encoded protein is CASGTGVIGSPLHF.

The rearrangement uses TRBV7-9 and TRBJ1-2, with TRBD1 identical over 8 bases. With V trimmed by 5 bases and J by 6 bases, 5 bases remained unmatched. The germline V gene has CDR1 SEHNR and CDR2 FQNEAQ (reference sequence). The CDR3 length is 13 residues. CDR3 sequence (DNA): TGTGCCAGCAGCCCCCAGGGGGCTGATGGCTACACCTTC. It is translated as CASSPQGADGYTF. Full variable domain (outside the CDR3, taken from reference TRBV7-9 and TRBJ1-2): DTGVSQNPRHKITKRGQNVTFRCDPISEHNRLYWYRQTLGQGPEFLTYFQNEAQLEKSRLLSDRFSAERPKGSFSTLEIQRTEQGDSAMYLCASSPQGADGYTFGSGTRLTVV.

V gene TRBV11-2 combines with J gene TRBJ1-1; weak D call: TRBD1 (5 bases). V was pared by 5 bases and J by 1 base, with 11 bases between. This CDR3 region has 14 residues. Germline V CDR1 and CDR2: SGHAT, FQNNGV. The CDR3 coding sequence is TGTGCCAGCAGCCTGAGTACAGGGAACACTGAAGCTTTCTTT. Translating gives CASSLSTGNTEAFF.

In its sample, this clone was seen a few times. This rearrangement joins TRBV6-5 to TRBJ1-4; 10 bases map to TRBD1. J lost 14 bases, V lost 6 bases, and 9 bases had no gene match. This CDR3 has 13 residues. Germline CDR1 and CDR2: MNHEY and SVGAGI. CDR3 residues: CASRRTGGLGLFF. CDR3 sequence (DNA): TGTGCCAGCAGGCGGACAGGGGGGTTAGGGCTGTTTTTT.

This clone appeared a few times. The chain employs TRBV5-1 and TRBJ2-7; 7 bases line up with TRBD1. The CDR3 runs to 15 residues. J lost 1 base, V lost 1 base, and 5 bases had no gene match. Germline CDR1 and CDR2: SGHRS and YFSETQ. The CDR3, as DNA: TGCGCCAGCAGCTTGCTGGGGGACAGTTCCTACGAGCAGTACTTC. It yields the protein CASSLLGDSSYEQYF.

V usage is TRBV27 and J usage is TRBJ1-2; possibly TRBD1 for D (5 bases). Trimming removed 8 bases from V and 4 bases from J, with 17 bases in between. The germline V gene encodes CDR1 MNHEY and CDR2 SMNVEV (reference sequence). The CDR3 is 14 residues long. CDR3 in DNA: TGTGCCAGCCGAATCCGGGGAGGGGCCTATGGCTACACCTTC. It yields the protein CASRIRGGAYGYTF.

In its sample, this clone was seen once. This chain joins TRBV6-6 and TRBJ1-5, with D perhaps TRBD1 (6 bases). The length of the CDR3 is 14 residues. Trimming cost V 2 bases and J 4 bases, with 9 bases left between them. The germline gives CDR1 MNHNY, CDR2 SVGAGI (reference sequence). CDR3 amino acids: CASSYDRTNQPQHF. CDR3 nucleotides: TGTGCCAGCAGTTACGACAGGACAAATCAGCCCCAGCATTTT.

The chain links TRBV6-5 to TRBJ2-1, with 9 bases matching TRBD2. Germline V CDR1 and CDR2: MNHEY, SVGAGI. This CDR3 is 14 amino acids long. V shed 6 bases, J shed 5 bases, and the junction held 5 bases outside the gene matches. This CDR3 is CASRVAGVNNEQFF. The CDR3 coding sequence is TGTGCCAGCAGAGTAGCGGGAGTTAACAATGAGCAGTTCTTC.

This chain connects TRBV7-2 to TRBJ1-3; D is possibly TRBD1 (6 bases). The CDR3 loop spans 15 amino acids. Trimming stripped 5 bases from V and 4 bases from J, with 15 bases between. The germline V gene encodes CDR1 SGHTA and CDR2 FQGNSA. CDR3 DNA sequence: TGTGCCAGCAGCGCAGACAGAGGGGGAGGAAACACCATATATTTT. It translates to CASSADRGGGNTIYF.

The rearrangement uses TRBV19 and TRBJ1-2; weak D call: TRBD1 (6 bases). Germline values: CDR1 LNHDA, CDR2 SQIVND (reference sequence). V was shortened by 7 bases and J by 0 bases, with 18 bases between the two germline ends. CDR3 length equals 16 residues. The CDR3 region is CASTEPKDRPNYGYTF. The CDR3 DNA is TGTGCCAGTACCGAACCTAAGGACAGACCTAACTATGGCTACACCTTC.

V gene TRBV7-9 combines with J gene TRBJ1-2, with D perhaps matching TRBD1 (5 bases). The V end lost 6 bases, the J end lost 4 bases, and 21 bases lay between the germline ends. Germline V gene data show CDR1 as SEHNR and CDR2 as FQNEAQ (reference sequence). This CDR3 comprises 16 residues. The CDR3 loop reads CASSYLNTDRVYGYTF. DNA for the CDR3: TGTGCCAGCAGTTACCTTAATACTGACAGAGTCTATGGCTACACCTTC.

There are a few counts of this clone. The chain couples TRBV19 to TRBJ1-4, with 7 bases aligning to TRBD1. Germline V gene data show CDR1 as LNHDA and CDR2 as SQIVND (reference sequence). The junction had 5 bases not matched to a gene; V was cut back by 6 bases and J by 4 bases. CDR3 length equals 14 residues. The DNA for the CDR3 is TGTGCCAGTAGCCCGGGACAGTATAATGAAAAACTGTTTTTT. Translating gives CASSPGQYNEKLFF.

The CDR3, as DNA: TGTGCCAGCAGCCCCACGACAAACTCTGGGGCCAACGTCCTGACTTTC. This gives the protein CASSPTTNSGANVLTF. The chain is built from TRBV5-4 and TRBJ2-6, with no clear D. The V and J ends lost 4 bases and 0 bases respectively, with 11 bases between them. Germline V gene data show CDR1 as SGHNT and CDR2 as YYREEE (reference sequence). This CDR3 is 16 amino acids long.

The V call is TRBV7-6, the J call TRBJ2-3; TRBD2 matches at 9 bases. Unmatched junction bases numbered 6, after V lost 1 base and J lost 1 base. The CDR3 has 17 amino acids. Germline V CDR1 and CDR2: SGHVS, FNYEAQ. This chain's CDR3 is CASSLGPREGRTDTQYF. In nucleotides, the CDR3 is TGTGCCAGCAGCTTAGGGCCGCGGGAGGGCCGCACAGATACGCAGTATTTT.

The gene calls are TRBV10-2 and TRBJ1-2, with TRBD1 matching 11 bases. The length of the CDR3 is 13 residues. V was clipped by 8 bases and J by 3 bases; unmatched bases: 2. Germline CDR1 reads WSHSY; CDR2 reads SAAADI. The CDR3 region is CASGGQGDYGYTF. The CDR3 DNA sequence: TGCGCCAGCGGGGGACAGGGGGACTATGGCTACACCTTC.

The genes are TRBV14 and TRBJ1-4; D unresolved. Germline CDR1 reads SGHDN; CDR2 reads FVKESK. V was shortened by 4 bases and J by 4 bases, with 10 bases between the two germline ends. The CDR3 consists of 14 residues. CDR3 bases: TGTGCCAGCAGCCCTCAGGTGTTTAATGAAAAACTGTTTTTT. Translated: CASSPQVFNEKLFF.

The V and J genes are TRBV6-5 and TRBJ1-4; D not resolved. V was pared by 2 bases and J by 8 bases, with 12 bases between. The V gene's germline CDR1 is MNHEY and CDR2 SVGAGI. The CDR3 is made up of 14 amino acids. The CDR3 spells CASSYAFSGEKLFF. The CDR3 DNA is TGTGCCAGCAGTTACGCCTTTTCGGGAGAAAAACTGTTTTTT.

The chain has TRBV2 and TRBJ1-1; TRBD1 matches at 8 bases. J lost 3 bases, V lost 5 bases, and 8 bases had no gene match. Germline CDR1 reads SNHLY; CDR2 reads FYNNEI. The CDR3 has 15 residues. CDR3 sequence reads: CASSSQGAGDTEAFF. CDR3 bases: TGTGCCAGCAGTTCTCAGGGGGCGGGTGACACTGAAGCTTTCTTT.

The chain couples TRBV9 to TRBJ1-1, with D perhaps TRBD1 (5 bases). This CDR3 has 15 residues. The V end lost 4 bases, the J end lost 4 bases, and 17 bases lay between the germline ends. Germline assignment: CDR1 SGDLS and CDR2 YYNGEE. CDR3 bases: TGTGCCAGCAGCCACGCTCAGGGCGAGGTCACTGAAGCTTTCTTT. This translates into CASSHAQGEVTEAFF.

The rearrangement uses TRBV4-2 and TRBJ2-1, with unresolved D. This CDR3 has 11 amino acids. With 9 bases removed from V and 9 bases from J, the gap between germline ends came to 12 bases. The germline V gene encodes CDR1 LGHNA and CDR2 YNFKEQ. CDR3 bases: TGTGCCAGTACGGGTTCGGGTGAGCAGTTCTTC. It specifies CASTGSGEQFF.

This sequence joins TRBV7-8 and TRBJ1-5, with TRBD1 identical over 12 bases. CDR3 size: 18 residues. CDR1 SGHVS and CDR2 FQNEAQ come from the germline V gene. V trimming: 4 bases; J trimming: 1 base; junction bases outside the gene matches: 8. The CDR3 reads CASSSGTGGARSNQPQHF. The CDR3 coding sequence is TGTGCCAGCAGCTCAGGGACAGGGGGCGCAAGGAGCAATCAGCCCCAGCATTTT.

The chain uses TRBV7-2 and TRBJ1-5; no reliable D call. This CDR3 region has 16 residues. Germline CDR1 reads SGHTA; CDR2 reads FQGNSA. V was shortened by 1 base and J by 6 bases, with 16 bases between the two germline ends. The CDR3 loop is CASSLGLERLVQPQHF. CDR3 DNA: TGTGCCAGCAGCTTAGGTTTGGAGCGGCTTGTTCAGCCCCAGCATTTT.

The rearrangement uses TRBV2 and TRBJ1-2; D is ambiguous. The V and J ends lost 1 base and 0 bases respectively, with 9 bases between them. This CDR3 has 15 amino acids. The germline V gene encodes CDR1 SNHLY and CDR2 FYNNEI. The CDR3 DNA reads TGTGCCAGCAGTGAAGAGTACAGCTCTAACTATGGCTACACCTTC. It encodes CASSEEYSSNYGYTF.

This clone appeared once. This chain connects TRBV4-1 to TRBJ2-1, with TRBD2 identical over 7 bases. V shed 0 bases and J 7 bases; nucleotides not matched to a gene: 15. The CDR3 spans 18 residues. Per the germline V gene, CDR1 is MGHRA and CDR2 is YSYEKL. The CDR3 reads CASSQDPPEGLPVNEQFF. In DNA, the CDR3 is TGCGCCAGCAGCCAAGATCCCCCGGAGGGACTACCAGTGAATGAGCAGTTCTTC.

The rearrangement links TRBV19 to TRBJ1-5; 8 bases map to TRBD1. The CDR3 has 15 residues. J gave up 6 bases and V 3 bases, and 7 bases lay outside the gene matches. Per germline, CDR1 LNHDA and CDR2 SQIVND (reference sequence). Here the CDR3 reads CASSIETGDSQPQHF. CDR3 nucleotide sequence: TGTGCCAGTAGTATTGAGACAGGGGATAGTCAGCCCCAGCATTTT.

The rearrangement links TRBV15 to TRBJ1-6; TRBD1 agrees at 8 bases. Germline V gene lookup returns CDR1 LNHNV and CDR2 YYDKDF (reference sequence). The length of the CDR3 is 13 residues. V shed 9 bases, J shed 8 bases, and the junction held 6 bases outside the gene matches. Here the CDR3 reads CATRQGLDSPLHF. The DNA of the CDR3 is TGTGCCACGCGACAGGGGCTCGATTCACCCCTCCACTTT.